This T cell receptor beta chain was identified in a study of identical twins. Study-wide findings and caveats: For monozygotic twins, models underestimated out-of-frame TCR alpha sharing.

Each donor was a healthy Caucasian. TCRdb reanalysed the 5' RACE reads using MiXCR and keeps one entry per CDR3 protein. The table records approximately 250,000 distinct CDR3 sequences, about 6.7% of them present only once. The CDR3 runs 14 residues. CDR1 SQVTM and CDR2 ANQGSEA come from the germline V gene. The V segment lost 6 bases and the J segment 0 bases; nucleotides outside the gene matches: 6. This clonotype was observed at least ten times. Its cognate antigen is unknown. The data also belong to a second study, concerning T cells expressing NK-cell markers. That paper adds: Serological testing identified seven of the eight sequenced donors as HCMV-seropositive and one as seronegative.

This receptor was taken from a woman in her late teens or twenties in good health. The J gene is TRBJ2-3, the V gene TRBV29-1; TRBD1 agrees at 7 bases. Sequencing input: CD8+ T cells sorted from blood. CDR3 nucleotides: TGCAGCGTCCGAGGGGGACAGAGCACAGATACGCAGTATTTT. This gives the protein CSVRGGQSTDTQYF.